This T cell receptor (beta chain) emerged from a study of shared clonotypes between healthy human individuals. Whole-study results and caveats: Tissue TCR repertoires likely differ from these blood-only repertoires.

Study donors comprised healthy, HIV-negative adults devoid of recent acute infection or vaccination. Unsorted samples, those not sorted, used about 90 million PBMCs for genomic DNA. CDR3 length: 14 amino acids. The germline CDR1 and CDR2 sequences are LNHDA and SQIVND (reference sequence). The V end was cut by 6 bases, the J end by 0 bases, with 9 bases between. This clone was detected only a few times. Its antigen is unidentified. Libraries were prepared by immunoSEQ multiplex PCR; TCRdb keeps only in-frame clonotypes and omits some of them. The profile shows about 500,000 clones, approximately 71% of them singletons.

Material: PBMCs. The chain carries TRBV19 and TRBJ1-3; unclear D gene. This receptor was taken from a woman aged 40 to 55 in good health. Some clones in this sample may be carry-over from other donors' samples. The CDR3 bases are TGTGCCAGTAGACGCTCCAACTCTGGAAACACCATATATTTT. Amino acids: CASRRSNSGNTIYF.